A selection of T cell receptor beta chains follows, all from one sample in a study of cytomegalovirus exposure and HLA in healthy donors. Repertoires were generated with immunoSEQ multiplex PCR, while TCRdb's copy carries only in-frame clones and drops some. The data contain 150,000 to 200,000 clones, about three quarters of them singletons. Sequenced sample: PBMCs. Receptors were obtained from a girl aged 10 to 17 in good health and CMV-seronegative. The CDR3 runs from the conserved cysteine through the conserved F or W. Each record gives: clone size, J gene, V gene, D gene, CDR3 DNA, CDR3 protein. A D gene is named only where the DNA matches it firmly. Not every row has a clone size; where given, it reads once, few, many or a size class.

NA | TRBJ1-1 | TRBV7-3 | TRBD1 | TGTGCCAGCAGCCGCACCCAGGGGGTACAAGCTTTCTTT | CASSRTQGVQAFF
NA | TRBJ2-7 | TRBV29-1 | NA | TGCAGCGTTGAGGCGGCGGGCGGCTCCTACGAGCAGTACTTC | CSVEAAGGSYEQYF
few | TRBJ1-5 | TRBV7-8 | NA | TGTGCCAGCAGCCAGGGGAGGGTCTCCAATCAGCCCCAGCATTTT | CASSQGRVSNQPQHF
few | TRBJ1-1 | TRBV5-6 | NA | TGTGCCAGCAGCTTGGGGAGGGGTCGTGGGACTGAAGCTTTCTTT | CASSLGRGRGTEAFF
NA | TRBJ1-3 | TRBV2 | NA | TGTGCCAGCAGCCCAGACACGTCCTTCTCTGGAAACACCATATATTTT | CASSPDTSFSGNTIYF
NA | TRBJ1-3 | TRBV11-2 | TRBD1 | TGTGCCAGCAGCTCCTCCCAGGGGGCTCTGTACACCATATATTTT | CASSSSQGALYTIYF
NA | TRBJ1-1 | TRBV28 | NA | TGTGCCAGCAGGGGCGACGATGACAGACGATATGAAGCTTTCTTT | CASRGDDDRRYEAFF
NA | TRBJ1-1 | TRBV11-1 | TRBD1 | TGTGCCAGCAGTCGACAGGGGCACGGGAACACTGAAGCTTTCTTT | CASSRQGHGNTEAFF
NA | TRBJ2-7 | TRBV11-2 | TRBD2 | TGTGCCAGCAGATATGGGGTTGGGGCTAGCGGGACCTACGAGCAGTACTTC | CASRYGVGASGTYEQYF
NA | TRBJ1-6 | TRBV5-1 | TRBD1 | TGCGCCAGCAGCTTGTTGCCAGGACAGGAGTATAATTCACCCCTCCACTTT | CASSLLPGQEYNSPLHF
NA | TRBJ2-6 | TRBV29-1 | TRBD2 | TGCAGCGTTAGCGGGATACAAGCTGGGGCCAACGTCCTGACTTTC | CSVSGIQAGANVLTF
few | TRBJ1-2 | TRBV10-3 | NA | TGTGCCACCTTGGGTTTGGGCAGGGACTATGGCTACACCTTC | CATLGLGRDYGYTF
NA | TRBJ2-7 | TRBV6-5 | NA | TGTGCCAGCAGTCGTTACCGTACAGAGACCTACGAGCAGTACTTC | CASSRYRTETYEQYF
NA | TRBJ2-5 | TRBV7-8 | NA | TGTGCCAGCAGCTTAGATTCGACTTTAGAGACCCAGTACTTC | CASSLDSTLETQYF
once | TRBJ2-4 | TRBV7-9 | TRBD1 | TGTGCCAGCAGCCGCGTGGGGACAGGCATAGGAGGGAACATTCAGTACTTC | CASSRVGTGIGGNIQYF
NA | TRBJ1-6 | TRBV7-8 | NA | TGTGCCAGCAGCTTAGGGGAGGCGCATTCACCCCTCCACTTT | CASSLGEAHSPLHF
NA | TRBJ1-5 | TRBV6-4 | NA | TGTGCCAGCATTTTTACAGATAGCAATCAGCCCCAGCATTTT | CASIFTDSNQPQHF
NA | TRBJ1-1 | TRBV5-6 | NA | TGTGCCAGCAGCTTGGGCACACCGTTGAACACTGAAGCTTTCTTT | CASSLGTPLNTEAFF
NA | TRBJ2-7 | TRBV7-9 | TRBD1 | TGTGCCAGCAGGGACGACAGGGGATTGAACGAGCAGTACTTC | CASRDDRGLNEQYF
NA | TRBJ2-3 | TRBV5-1 | TRBD2 | TGCGCCAGCAGCTACACGACTAGCGGTCGCACAGATACGCAGTATTTT | CASSYTTSGRTDTQYF
NA | TRBJ1-4 | TRBV5-6 | TRBD1 | TGTGCCAGCACCTCCCGACAGGGGGGCGAAAAACTGTTTTTT | CASTSRQGGEKLFF
once | TRBJ1-1 | TRBV19 | NA | TGTGCCAGTAGGGGCAGGCTGAACACTGAAGCTTTCTTT | CASRGRLNTEAFF
NA | TRBJ2-1 | TRBV5-4 | TRBD2 | TGCGCCAGCAGCTTAAGCGGGGGGGCCTACAATGAGCAGTTCTTC | CASSLSGGAYNEQFF
few | TRBJ2-5 | TRBV6-1 | TRBD1 | TGTGCCAGCAGTGAAAGGACAGGCCAAGAGACCCAGTACTTC | CASSERTGQETQYF
NA | TRBJ1-1 | TRBV18 | NA | TGTGCCAGCTCACCACCGTCACCACGAACATGGGAGGACACTGAAGCTTTCTTT | CASSPPSPRTWEDTEAFF
NA | TRBJ1-5 | TRBV15 | NA | TGTGCCACCAGCTCTTCCGTATTTAGCAATCAGCCCCAGCATTTT | CATSSSVFSNQPQHF
few | TRBJ1-1 | TRBV7-9 | TRBD1 | TGTGCCAGCAGCCCGGACAGGGGATTCACTGAAGCTTTCTTT | CASSPDRGFTEAFF
NA | TRBJ2-7 | TRBV16 | TRBD1 | TGTGCCAGCAGCCCTGGACAGGACGAGTACTTC | CASSPGQDEYF
NA | TRBJ2-7 | TRBV5-1 | NA | TGCGCCAGCAGCTTGGTACAACTAAAAAGCTCCTACGAGCAGTACTTC | CASSLVQLKSSYEQYF
NA | TRBJ2-2 | TRBV15 | NA | TGTGCCACCACCCCGCGGACAGCCGCGAACACCGGGGAGCTGTTTTTT | CATTPRTAANTGELFF
NA | TRBJ2-7 | TRBV4-2 | NA | TGTGCCAGCAGCCAAGTTTTAAGGGACTTTGACTACGAGCAGTACTTC | CASSQVLRDFDYEQYF
NA | TRBJ1-1 | TRBV25-1 | TRBD1 | TGTGCCAGCAGCTCGGGACAGGGCTTATTGAACACTGAAGCTTTCTTT | CASSSGQGLLNTEAFF
NA | TRBJ1-1 | TRBV7-9 | NA | TGTGCCAGCAGCTTACTTGAAGCTTTCTTT | CASSLLEAFF
NA | TRBJ1-2 | TRBV5-1 | NA | TGCGCCAGCAGCTTGCTTCAGGGTGAGGGCTACACCTTC | CASSLLQGEGYTF
NA | TRBJ2-1 | TRBV4-1 | TRBD2 | TGCGCCAGCAGCCAAGGGAGCGGGGTTTCCTACAATGAGCAGTTCTTC | CASSQGSGVSYNEQFF
NA | TRBJ1-2 | TRBV7-9 | TRBD1 | TGTGCCAGCAGCTACGACAGGGACGGCTACACCTTC | CASSYDRDGYTF
NA | TRBJ2-3 | TRBV6-5 | TRBD2 | TGTGCCAGCTGGTCGACAGCGGGGGGGCCAGATACGCAGTATTTT | CASWSTAGGPDTQYF
few | TRBJ2-7 | TRBV14 | NA | TGTGCCAGCAGCCAAGCTTATGGGGCTGGCGAGCAGTACTTC | CASSQAYGAGEQYF
NA | TRBJ2-5 | TRBV4-2 | NA | TGTGCCAGCAGCCAAGCCCAAAAAGAGACCCAGTACTTC | CASSQAQKETQYF
NA | TRBJ2-6 | TRBV19 | TRBD1 | TGTGCCAGTAGGGACAGGAGCCTCCCCTCTGGGGCCAACGTCCTGACTTTC | CASRDRSLPSGANVLTF
NA | TRBJ1-1 | TRBV10-2 | TRBD1 | TGCGCCAGCATCCCGGGACAGGGGTCCTCTGAAGCTTTCTTT | CASIPGQGSSEAFF
NA | TRBJ2-7 | TRBV6-5 | NA | TGTGCCAGCAGGAAGCAGGATACCTACGAGCAGTACTTC | CASRKQDTYEQYF
NA | TRBJ1-5 | TRBV6-5 | NA | TGTGCCAGCGCCGACAGAGGCAATCAGCCCCAGCATTTT | CASADRGNQPQHF
NA | TRBJ2-3 | TRBV10-3 | NA | TGTGCCATCAGTGAGAAAGGGGAAGATACGCAGTATTTT | CAISEKGEDTQYF
once | TRBJ2-7 | TRBV5-4 | TRBD1 | TGTGCCAGCAGCTCCCGGGACAGGAATTCCTACGAGCAGTACTTC | CASSSRDRNSYEQYF
few | TRBJ2-2 | TRBV9 | NA | TGTGCCAGCAGCGGGCTGACCGGGGAGCTGTTTTTT | CASSGLTGELFF
few | TRBJ1-1 | TRBV5-5 | NA | TGTGCCAGCAGCTTGGGGCAGGGGATTGAAGCTTTCTTT | CASSLGQGIEAFF
NA | TRBJ1-5 | TRBV5-1 | TRBD1 | TGCGCCAGCAGCTTGGATGGGACAGGGATTGGACAGCCCCAGCATTTT | CASSLDGTGIGQPQHF
few | TRBJ2-7 | TRBV5-1 | NA | TGCGCCAGCAGCTTGGATGGGTACGGGTACGAGCAGTACTTC | CASSLDGYGYEQYF
few | TRBJ1-2 | TRBV5-4 | TRBD1 | TGTGCCAGCACCCGACAGGGGGCCGCAGGAGACTACACCTTC | CASTRQGAAGDYTF
NA | TRBJ2-1 | TRBV6-6 | TRBD1 | TGTGCCAGCAGTTTGTTTTCGGGACAGAACAACAATGAGCAGTTCTTC | CASSLFSGQNNNEQFF
NA | TRBJ1-4 | TRBV9 | NA | TGTGCCAGCAGCCGTTATACGGGGACTAATGAAAAACTGTTTTTT | CASSRYTGTNEKLFF
NA | TRBJ2-1 | TRBV7-8 | NA | TGTGCCAGCCGCTTAGAAGCTCAGCGGTTGGATGAGCAGTTCTTC | CASRLEAQRLDEQFF
NA | TRBJ2-7 | TRBV9 | TRBD1 | TGTGCCAGTCTCCCGGGACAGGGCCTCTACGAGCAGTACTTC | CASLPGQGLYEQYF
NA | TRBJ1-3 | TRBV5-1 | TRBD1 | TGCGCCAGCAGCCCCGGGACAGTCAGTCAAAACACCATATATTTT | CASSPGTVSQNTIYF
NA | TRBJ2-7 | TRBV29-1 | NA | TGCAGCGTTGAAGATCCGGACAGACCTAACCTTGAGGGGCAGTACTTC | CSVEDPDRPNLEGQYF
once | TRBJ1-5 | TRBV10-3 | NA | TGTGCCATCAGTGCCGGCAGCCTCCGATACTATAGCAATCAGCCCCAGCATTTT | CAISAGSLRYYSNQPQHF